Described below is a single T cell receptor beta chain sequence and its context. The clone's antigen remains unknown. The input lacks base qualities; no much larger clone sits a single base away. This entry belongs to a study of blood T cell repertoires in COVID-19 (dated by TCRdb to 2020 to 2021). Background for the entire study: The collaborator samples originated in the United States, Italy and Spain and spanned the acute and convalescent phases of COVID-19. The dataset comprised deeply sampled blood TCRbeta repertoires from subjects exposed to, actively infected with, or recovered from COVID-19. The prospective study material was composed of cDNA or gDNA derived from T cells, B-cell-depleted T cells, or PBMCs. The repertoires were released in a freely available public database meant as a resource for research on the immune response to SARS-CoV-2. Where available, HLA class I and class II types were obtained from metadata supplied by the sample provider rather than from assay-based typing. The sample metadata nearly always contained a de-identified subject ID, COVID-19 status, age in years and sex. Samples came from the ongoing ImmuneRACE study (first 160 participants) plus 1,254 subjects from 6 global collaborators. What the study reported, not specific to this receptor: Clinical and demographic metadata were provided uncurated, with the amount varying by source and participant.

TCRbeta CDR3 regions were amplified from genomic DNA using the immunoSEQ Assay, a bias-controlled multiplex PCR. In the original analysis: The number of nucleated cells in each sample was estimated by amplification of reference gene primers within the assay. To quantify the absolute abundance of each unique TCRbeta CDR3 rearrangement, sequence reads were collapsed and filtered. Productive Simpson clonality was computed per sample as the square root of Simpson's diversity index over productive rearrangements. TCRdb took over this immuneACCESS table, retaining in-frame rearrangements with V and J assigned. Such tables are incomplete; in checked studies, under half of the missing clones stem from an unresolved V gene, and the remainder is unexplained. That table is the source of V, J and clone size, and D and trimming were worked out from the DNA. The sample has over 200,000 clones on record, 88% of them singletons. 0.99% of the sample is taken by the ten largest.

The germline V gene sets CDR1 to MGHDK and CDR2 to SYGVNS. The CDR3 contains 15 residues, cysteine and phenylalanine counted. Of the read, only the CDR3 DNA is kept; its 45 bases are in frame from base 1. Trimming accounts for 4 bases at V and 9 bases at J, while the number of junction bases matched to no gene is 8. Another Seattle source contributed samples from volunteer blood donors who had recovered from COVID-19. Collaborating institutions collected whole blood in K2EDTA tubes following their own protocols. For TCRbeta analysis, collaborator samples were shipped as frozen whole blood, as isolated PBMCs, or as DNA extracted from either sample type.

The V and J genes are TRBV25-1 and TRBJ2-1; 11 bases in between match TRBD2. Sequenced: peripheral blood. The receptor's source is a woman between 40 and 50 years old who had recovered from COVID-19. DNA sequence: TGTGCCAGCAGTGGCCTAGCGGGAGGCGGTGGTGAGCAGTTCTTC. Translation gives CASSGLAGGGGEQFF.